These T cell receptor beta chains were read from a single sample in a study of CD8+ T cells in alopecia areata. The table came from immunoSEQ multiplex PCR; TCRdb's copy has only in-frame clones and leaves some out. The sample contains approximately 150,000 clones, 50% to 65% of which appear only once. The sequenced material came from CD4+ T cells sorted from blood. These TCRs come from a human donor in good health. Each CDR3 is given with its conserved first and last residue. The order of the fields is V gene, D gene, clone size, J gene, CDR3 DNA, CDR3 protein. D genes are given only for firm matches. Part of the rows lack a size; the others show once, few, many or a class for expanded clones.

v_gene: TRBV6-5; d_gene: TRBD1; abundance: NA; j_gene: TRBJ2-7; CDR3nt: TGTGCCAGCAGTTACAGGACAGGGGAGGTCTACGAGCAGTACTTC; CDR3aa: CASSYRTGEVYEQYF
v_gene: TRBV11-2; d_gene: NA; abundance: NA; j_gene: TRBJ2-7; CDR3nt: TGTGCCAGCAGCTTAGTGTTCCGGGAGCAGTACTTC; CDR3aa: CASSLVFREQYF
v_gene: TRBV4-1; d_gene: TRBD2; abundance: NA; j_gene: TRBJ2-1; CDR3nt: TGCGCCAGCAGCCCGGGGAGGGCCCGCTCCCCTGAGCAGTTCTTC; CDR3aa: CASSPGRARSPEQFF
v_gene: TRBV29-1; d_gene: NA; abundance: few; j_gene: TRBJ2-1; CDR3nt: TGCAGCGTTGAAGGGAGCGGGCAGCAGTTCTTC; CDR3aa: CSVEGSGQQFF
v_gene: TRBV2; d_gene: NA; abundance: few; j_gene: TRBJ1-1; CDR3nt: TGTGCCAGCAGATTCACCGAGATTGCCACTGAAGCTTTCTTT; CDR3aa: CASRFTEIATEAFF
v_gene: TRBV25-1; d_gene: NA; abundance: few; j_gene: TRBJ2-3; CDR3nt: TGTGCCAGCAGTGATCCACAGGGGAGGGATACGCAGTATTTT; CDR3aa: CASSDPQGRDTQYF
v_gene: TRBV10-3; d_gene: TRBD1; abundance: NA; j_gene: TRBJ2-3; CDR3nt: TGTGCCATCAGGCCACAGGGGGGCACAGATACGCAGTATTTT; CDR3aa: CAIRPQGGTDTQYF
v_gene: TRBV23-1; d_gene: NA; abundance: NA; j_gene: TRBJ2-7; CDR3nt: TGCGCCAGCGTATTCTCCTACGAGCAGTACTTC; CDR3aa: CASVFSYEQYF
v_gene: TRBV6-5; d_gene: NA; abundance: NA; j_gene: TRBJ2-1; CDR3nt: TGTGCCAGCAGTGGAACCGGGACGGCTCGGAAGTTCTTC; CDR3aa: CASSGTGTARKFF
v_gene: TRBV29-1; d_gene: NA; abundance: few; j_gene: TRBJ1-4; CDR3nt: TGCAGCGGACTTGGGCAGGGCGTTTTTGGAAAACTGTTTTTT; CDR3aa: CSGLGQGVFGKLFF
v_gene: TRBV5-1; d_gene: NA; abundance: NA; j_gene: TRBJ1-2; CDR3nt: TGCGCCTCCAACCAGGCAGGAGGATTCTATGGCTACACCTTC; CDR3aa: CASNQAGGFYGYTF
v_gene: TRBV10-1; d_gene: NA; abundance: NA; j_gene: TRBJ2-2; CDR3nt: TGCGCCAGCAGTGAGTCGCTTGAACCCGGGGAGCTGTTTTTT; CDR3aa: CASSESLEPGELFF
v_gene: TRBV5-5; d_gene: NA; abundance: few; j_gene: TRBJ2-6; CDR3nt: TGTGCCAGCAGCCTACCGGGGCAGGGGAATTCTGGGGCCAACGTCCTGACTTTC; CDR3aa: CASSLPGQGNSGANVLTF
v_gene: TRBV11-2; d_gene: TRBD1; abundance: NA; j_gene: TRBJ2-3; CDR3nt: TGTGCCAGCAGCATCTTCGGACAGGACACAGATACGCAGTATTTT; CDR3aa: CASSIFGQDTDTQYF
v_gene: TRBV7-2; d_gene: TRBD2; abundance: NA; j_gene: TRBJ2-7; CDR3nt: TGTGCCAGCAGTCGTAGCGGGAGGGCCTACGAGCAGTACTTC; CDR3aa: CASSRSGRAYEQYF
v_gene: TRBV29-1; d_gene: TRBD1; abundance: NA; j_gene: TRBJ1-1; CDR3nt: TGCAGCGCCGCTACAGGGGTCGGGACTGAAGCTTTCTTT; CDR3aa: CSAATGVGTEAFF
v_gene: TRBV7-8; d_gene: NA; abundance: NA; j_gene: TRBJ2-1; CDR3nt: TGTGCCAGCAGCTTAGGGGTTTCTGGTTATGAGCAGTTCTTC; CDR3aa: CASSLGVSGYEQFF
v_gene: TRBV2; d_gene: NA; abundance: NA; j_gene: TRBJ2-1; CDR3nt: TGTGCCAGCAGTCCAGATAAGGTGCAGTTCTTC; CDR3aa: CASSPDKVQFF
v_gene: TRBV2; d_gene: NA; abundance: NA; j_gene: TRBJ1-2; CDR3nt: TGTGCCAGCAGTAGGACAGACAACTATGGCTACACCTTC; CDR3aa: CASSRTDNYGYTF
v_gene: TRBV5-1; d_gene: TRBD2; abundance: NA; j_gene: TRBJ2-1; CDR3nt: TGCGCCAGCAGCTTAAGGCGGGAGATCTCCTACAATGAGCAGTTCTTC; CDR3aa: CASSLRREISYNEQFF
v_gene: TRBV10-3; d_gene: NA; abundance: once; j_gene: TRBJ2-5; CDR3nt: TGTGCCATCAGGGTCGAAGAGACCCAGTACTTC; CDR3aa: CAIRVEETQYF
v_gene: TRBV18; d_gene: TRBD1; abundance: NA; j_gene: TRBJ2-7; CDR3nt: TGTGCCAGCTCAATTGGGACAGGGTTTTACGAGCAGTACTTC; CDR3aa: CASSIGTGFYEQYF
v_gene: TRBV30; d_gene: TRBD1; abundance: NA; j_gene: TRBJ2-3; CDR3nt: TGTGCCTGGAGTAAGGGGGCGGCTAGCACAGATACGCAGTATTTT; CDR3aa: CAWSKGAASTDTQYF
v_gene: TRBV29-1; d_gene: TRBD1; abundance: NA; j_gene: TRBJ2-7; CDR3nt: TGCAGCGTGAGTAAACAGGGGGCGGCTAGACCAAGGGAGCAGTACTTC; CDR3aa: CSVSKQGAARPREQYF
v_gene: TRBV4-1; d_gene: NA; abundance: NA; j_gene: TRBJ1-2; CDR3nt: TGCGCCAGCAGCCAAGATCCTTCGGCTGGGAAGGGCTACACCTTC; CDR3aa: CASSQDPSAGKGYTF
v_gene: TRBV30; d_gene: NA; abundance: NA; j_gene: TRBJ2-6; CDR3nt: TGTGCCTGGGAATACTCTGGGGCCAACGTCCTGACTTTC; CDR3aa: CAWEYSGANVLTF
v_gene: TRBV4-1; d_gene: NA; abundance: few; j_gene: TRBJ2-4; CDR3nt: TGCGCCAGCAGCCAAGTGGAGGGAGGAGAAAACATTCAGTACTTC; CDR3aa: CASSQVEGGENIQYF
v_gene: TRBV7-3; d_gene: TRBD1; abundance: NA; j_gene: TRBJ2-2; CDR3nt: TGTGCCAGCAGCCAGGGACAGGGATCCACCGGGGAGCTGTTTTTT; CDR3aa: CASSQGQGSTGELFF
v_gene: TRBV14; d_gene: TRBD2; abundance: NA; j_gene: TRBJ2-1; CDR3nt: TGTGCCAGCAGCCTTCACATGGAGCGGGGGGAGCAGTTCTTC; CDR3aa: CASSLHMERGEQFF
v_gene: TRBV5-1; d_gene: TRBD1; abundance: NA; j_gene: TRBJ2-5; CDR3nt: TGCGCCAGCAGCCCACAGGGGTACCAAGAGACCCAGTACTTC; CDR3aa: CASSPQGYQETQYF
v_gene: TRBV5-1; d_gene: TRBD2; abundance: NA; j_gene: TRBJ2-5; CDR3nt: TGCGCCAGCAGCTTGGTCGTGGGTAGCGGGACGGAGACCCAGTACTTC; CDR3aa: CASSLVVGSGTETQYF
v_gene: TRBV15; d_gene: NA; abundance: few; j_gene: TRBJ2-7; CDR3nt: TGTGCCACCAGCAGAGACGGCAGGGTACAAGGCGAGCAGTACTTC; CDR3aa: CATSRDGRVQGEQYF
v_gene: TRBV7-9; d_gene: NA; abundance: NA; j_gene: TRBJ2-7; CDR3nt: TGTGCCAGCAGCCCGGACGCCTCCTACGAGCAGTACTTC; CDR3aa: CASSPDASYEQYF
v_gene: TRBV19; d_gene: TRBD1; abundance: NA; j_gene: TRBJ1-2; CDR3nt: TGTGCCATCGGAACCCAGGGGGGAGGTGGCTACACCTTC; CDR3aa: CAIGTQGGGGYTF
v_gene: TRBV4-1; d_gene: NA; abundance: few; j_gene: TRBJ2-2; CDR3nt: TGCGCCAGCAGCCAAACTATCTTGAGTGTCGGGGAGCTGTTTTTT; CDR3aa: CASSQTILSVGELFF
v_gene: TRBV6-5; d_gene: NA; abundance: NA; j_gene: TRBJ1-1; CDR3nt: TGTGCCAGCAAAAATTTGAACACTGAAGCTTTCTTT; CDR3aa: CASKNLNTEAFF
v_gene: TRBV7-2; d_gene: TRBD2; abundance: NA; j_gene: TRBJ2-7; CDR3nt: TGTGCCAGCAGCTTAGGACTAGCGGGCCCATACGAGCAGTACTTC; CDR3aa: CASSLGLAGPYEQYF
v_gene: TRBV6-5; d_gene: NA; abundance: few; j_gene: TRBJ1-1; CDR3nt: TGTGCCAGCAGTTACTCAGCAGGGAAAGCTTTCTTT; CDR3aa: CASSYSAGKAFF
v_gene: TRBV29-1; d_gene: NA; abundance: NA; j_gene: TRBJ1-2; CDR3nt: TGCAGCGTCCTCTCTGGACAAATGGGCTACACCTTC; CDR3aa: CSVLSGQMGYTF
v_gene: TRBV29-1; d_gene: NA; abundance: NA; j_gene: TRBJ2-1; CDR3nt: TGCAGCGTTGAATGGTGGGAGGGGGTGGCAGGTGAGCAGTTCTTC; CDR3aa: CSVEWWEGVAGEQFF
v_gene: TRBV9; d_gene: NA; abundance: NA; j_gene: TRBJ2-1; CDR3nt: TGTGCCAGCAGCGTACCGGGTAACCAAGTTGAGCAGTTCTTC; CDR3aa: CASSVPGNQVEQFF
v_gene: TRBV9; d_gene: TRBD1; abundance: NA; j_gene: TRBJ1-4; CDR3nt: TGTGCCAGCAGCGTAGGGACAGGGGGCGAAAAACTGTTTTTT; CDR3aa: CASSVGTGGEKLFF
v_gene: TRBV2; d_gene: NA; abundance: NA; j_gene: TRBJ1-5; CDR3nt: TGTGCCAGCAGTGAAGCCGGTGTCCGGCCCCAGCATTTT; CDR3aa: CASSEAGVRPQHF
v_gene: TRBV5-1; d_gene: TRBD2; abundance: few; j_gene: TRBJ2-7; CDR3nt: TGCGCCAGCAACTGGGCCCAGGGAGGGTACGAGCAGTACTTC; CDR3aa: CASNWAQGGYEQYF
v_gene: TRBV4-1; d_gene: TRBD1; abundance: NA; j_gene: TRBJ2-4; CDR3nt: TGCGCCAGCAGCTTTTCGCCGACAGGGGGCATGGACATTCAGTACTTC; CDR3aa: CASSFSPTGGMDIQYF
v_gene: TRBV29-1; d_gene: TRBD2; abundance: few; j_gene: TRBJ2-1; CDR3nt: TGCAGCGTTGAAGGACTAGCGGGATCGGGCTCCTACAATGAGCAGTTCTTC; CDR3aa: CSVEGLAGSGSYNEQFF
v_gene: TRBV28; d_gene: TRBD1; abundance: few; j_gene: TRBJ1-5; CDR3nt: TGTGCCAGCATCCCAGGGGGCAGGGGGCTTAGTCAGCCCCAGCATTTT; CDR3aa: CASIPGGRGLSQPQHF
v_gene: TRBV6-5; d_gene: TRBD1; abundance: NA; j_gene: TRBJ1-1; CDR3nt: TGTGCCAGCAGTTACTCGCCAGGGGGGAAGACTGAAGCTTTCTTT; CDR3aa: CASSYSPGGKTEAFF
v_gene: TRBV2; d_gene: TRBD2; abundance: NA; j_gene: TRBJ2-1; CDR3nt: TGTGCCAGTACCCTAGGGACTAGTACGAATGAGCAGTTCTTC; CDR3aa: CASTLGTSTNEQFF
v_gene: TRBV5-1; d_gene: TRBD1; abundance: NA; j_gene: TRBJ1-2; CDR3nt: TGCGCCAGCAGCTACGGACAGGGGAACTATGGCTACACCTTC; CDR3aa: CASSYGQGNYGYTF
v_gene: TRBV4-1; d_gene: NA; abundance: NA; j_gene: TRBJ1-2; CDR3nt: TGCGCCAGCAGCCAGGGCGGTTCAGATGGCTACACCTTC; CDR3aa: CASSQGGSDGYTF
v_gene: TRBV28; d_gene: NA; abundance: NA; j_gene: TRBJ1-4; CDR3nt: TGTGCCAGCAGACCCGGGATGCCTAATGAAAAACTGTTTTTT; CDR3aa: CASRPGMPNEKLFF
v_gene: TRBV28; d_gene: NA; abundance: NA; j_gene: TRBJ2-5; CDR3nt: TGTGCCAGCAGTTTATTCCCCGGACTCAGGGGTGGAGAGACCCAGTACTTC; CDR3aa: CASSLFPGLRGGETQYF